This TCR beta chain was observed in a study of preoperative IRX-2 immunotherapy in early breast cancer (dated by TCRdb to the late 2010s). For this clone: Its antigen is still unknown. Qualities for individual bases were not recorded, and no much larger clone is one base off.

The treatment or condition label corresponds to: preoperative locoregional IRX-2 cytokine immunotherapy. The samples were obtained from a phase Ib study in which preoperative, locoregional IRX-2 cytokine immunotherapy intended to prime immune responses was tested. Before surgery, IRX-2 was given to the donors, who were patients with early-stage breast cancer. To prepare the library, the immunoSEQ multiplex PCR assay was applied. In TCRdb, the immuneACCESS table is reduced to in-frame sequences with V and J assigned. These tables do not hold every clone; where another copy was compared, an unresolved V gene accounts for under half, and the others remain unexplained. Recorded for this sample are about 43,000 clones; 85% to 95% of them occurred a single time. 1.6% of the sample is in the top ten clones. Trimming costs V 5 bases and J 6 bases, and their ends lie 10 bases apart. Via the germline V gene (reference sequence), CDR1 is PRHDT and CDR2 FYEKMQ. The CDR3 holds 13 amino acids from the cysteine to the phenylalanine. The DNA shown is the 39-base CDR3, in frame from base 1.

This receptor chain uses TRBV13 and TRBJ2-2; the D gene is not confidently resolved. Sequences were derived from tumor tissue, sampled after IRX-2 immunotherapy. The origin of this receptor is a human donor with breast cancer. The nucleotide sequence reads TGTGCCAGCAGCCGTCTCCCGGCCGGGGAGCTGTTTTTT. Its coded protein is CASSRLPAGELFF.